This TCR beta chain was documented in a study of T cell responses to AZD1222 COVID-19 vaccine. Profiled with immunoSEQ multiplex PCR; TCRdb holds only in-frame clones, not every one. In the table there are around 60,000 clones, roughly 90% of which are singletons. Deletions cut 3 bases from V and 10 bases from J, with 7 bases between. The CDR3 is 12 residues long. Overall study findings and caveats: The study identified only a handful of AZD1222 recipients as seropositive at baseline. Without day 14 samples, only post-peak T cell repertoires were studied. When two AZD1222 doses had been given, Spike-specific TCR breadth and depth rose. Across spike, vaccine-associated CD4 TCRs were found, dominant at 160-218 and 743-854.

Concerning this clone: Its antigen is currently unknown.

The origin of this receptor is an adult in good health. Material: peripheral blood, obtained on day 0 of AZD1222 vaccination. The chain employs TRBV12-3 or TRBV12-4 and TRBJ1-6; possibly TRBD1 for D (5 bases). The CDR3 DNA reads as TGTGCCAGCAGTTTTGAGGGGTCACCCCTCCACTTT. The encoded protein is CASSFEGSPLHF.